Here is one T cell receptor beta chain with its context. Cohorts were determined from participant-reported clinical history. In Cohort 3, a recovered donor had either two negative PCRs, clearance, or symptom resolution. This sample was taken from a study of blood T cell repertoires in COVID-19. Study at large: PBMCs, B-cell-depleted T cells, or T cells provided the cDNA or gDNA that made up the material.

Using immunoSEQ multiplex PCR, the repertoire was profiled, and TCRdb retains in-frame clones only, with some absent. The data contain roughly 250,000 clones, approximately 90% of them singletons. This clonotype was sampled from a young woman who had recovered from COVID-19. The sequencing sample was made of PBMCs or T cells enriched from blood (not recorded which).

The CDR3: CASSSGTLKYEQYF. Written as DNA, the CDR3 is TGTGCCAGCAGTAGCGGGACCCTTAAGTACGAGCAGTACTTC. This rearrangement joins TRBV28 to TRBJ2-7; 7 bases match TRBD2. V lost 5 bases and J lost 4; bases outside the gene matches: 8. This CDR3 comprises 14 residues. CDR1 MDHEN and CDR2 SYDVKM come from the germline V gene.